This passage covers 15 T cell receptor beta chains from one sample sequenced in a study of CD8 T cells in ankylosing spondylitis. TCRdb passed the 5' RACE reads through MiXCR, listing each CDR3 protein once. The data hold a few hundred thousand distinct CDR3 sequences, with around 7.6% observed a single time. These receptors' antigens are unknown. Study outcomes and limitations: The study identified a TCR beta motif of under ten highly homologous variants that appeared characteristic of ankylosing spondylitis blood.

Sequencing input: blood, either unsorted or a sorted T cell fraction (not recorded which). The source of these receptors is a male donor with ankylosing spondylitis.

In this sample, this clonotype turned up many times. This chain joins TRBV20-1 and TRBJ2-1, with D possibly being TRBD2 (5 bases). Germline CDR1 is DFQATT and CDR2 is SNEGSKA (reference sequence). The CDR3 length is 13 residues. V was clipped by 6 bases and J by 3 bases, with 12 bases between them. CDR3 sequence reads: CSAPLTSYNEQFF. CDR3 nucleotides: TGCAGTGCCCCCCTTACTAGCTACAATGAGCAGTTCTTC.

This clonotype was observed at least ten times. The chain carries TRBV3-1 and TRBJ2-3; unclear D gene. Deletions cut 0 bases from V and 4 bases from J, with 8 bases between. The CDR3 totals 14 residues. Germline values: CDR1 LGHDT, CDR2 YNNKEL (reference sequence). The CDR3 loop is CASSQDAGADTQYF. CDR3 nucleotides: TGTGCCAGCAGCCAAGACGCTGGGGCAGATACGCAGTATTTT.

The chain has TRBV4-3 and TRBJ1-5; 7 bases fit TRBD1. CDR3 length equals 15 residues. Looked up from germline, CDR1 is LGHNA and CDR2 is YSLEER. V dropped 1 base and J dropped 6; count of bases not matched to a gene: 6. The CDR3 nucleotides read TGCGCCAGCAGCCAAGGAAGGTCAGGGGGTCAGCCCCAGCATTTT. Protein sequence: CASSQGRSGGQPQHF.

J is TRBJ2-5 and V is TRBV24-1; D may be TRBD2 (5 bases). Per the germline V gene, CDR1 is KGHDR and CDR2 is SFDVKD. Trimming removed 7 bases at V and 2 bases at J, with 10 bases between. The CDR3 extends over 13 amino acids. DNA of the CDR3: TGTGCCACCAGGGGAGCGGATCAAGAGACCCAGTACTTC. This gives the protein CATRGADQETQYF.

This clonotype was recorded a few times. The chain links TRBV5-6 to TRBJ2-1; 7 bases match TRBD2. Unmatched junction bases numbered 3, after V lost 0 bases and J lost 3 bases. In germline, CDR1 is SGHDT, CDR2 YYEEEE. There are 15 residues in the CDR3. In DNA, the CDR3 is TGTGCCAGCAGCTTGGACCGGGACTACTACAATGAGCAGTTCTTC. It encodes CASSLDRDYYNEQFF.

The chain is built from TRBV2 and TRBJ1-1; possible D gene TRBD1, 5 bases. Trimming removed 6 bases from V and 2 bases from J, with 13 bases in between. Germline values: CDR1 SNHLY, CDR2 FYNNEI. CDR3 length: 14 amino acids. CDR3 sequence reads: CASRNDGGNTEAFF. CDR3 coding DNA: TGTGCCAGCAGGAACGACGGGGGAAACACTGAAGCTTTCTTT.

The chain carries TRBV20-1 and TRBJ2-3; 8 bases are a match to TRBD1. Germline values: CDR1 DFQATT, CDR2 SNEGSKA (reference sequence). Losses at the gene ends were 7 bases for V and 1 base for J; bases not matched to a gene: 7. This CDR3 has 14 residues. In DNA, the CDR3 is TGCAGTGTCCCAGGGGGCTACCGCACAGATACGCAGTATTTT. Translating it yields CSVPGGYRTDTQYF.

This clonotype was observed many times. The genes are TRBV21-1 and TRBJ1-5; the table's TRBD1 call for D was not verified on the DNA. TRBV21-1 is a pseudogene locus. The CDR3 spans 13 residues. The chain's CDR3 is CAGGTGGWQPQHF. DNA of the CDR3: TGTGCCGGCGGGACAGGGGGTTGGCAGCCCCAGCATTTT.

This clonotype has only a few counts. The chain employs TRBV3-1 and TRBJ2-1; maybe TRBD1 (6 bases). Trimming left V 1 base short and J 0 bases short, with 10 bases between. The CDR3 has 16 amino acids. CDR1 is LGHDT and CDR2 is YNNKEL in the germline V gene (reference sequence). Here the CDR3 reads CASSQADRSSYNEQFF. CDR3 sequence (DNA): TGTGCCAGCAGCCAAGCAGACAGGAGCTCCTACAATGAGCAGTTCTTC.

V is TRBV5-6 and J is TRBJ2-3; D is undetermined. The CDR3 totals 16 residues. The V gene's germline CDR1 is SGHDT and CDR2 YYEEEE. Trimming removed 3 bases from V and 2 bases from J, with 16 bases in between. CDR3 in amino acids: CASSYSSSPSTDTQYF. The CDR3 bases are TGTGCCAGCAGCTATTCGAGCTCCCCTTCCACAGATACGCAGTATTTT.

This clonotype was seen more than once but under ten times. The chain carries TRBV11-3 and TRBJ2-1; 9 bases match TRBD2. V dropped 1 base and J dropped 3; count of bases not matched to a gene: 7. The CDR3 sequence is 17 residues long. Germline-derived CDR1 and CDR2 are SGHNT and YENEEA. CDR3 region: CASSLGVAGERYNEQFF. Written as DNA, the CDR3 is TGTGCCAGCAGCTTAGGGGTAGCGGGAGAACGCTACAATGAGCAGTTCTTC.

This chain links TRBV29-1 with TRBJ2-1, with D perhaps matching TRBD2 (5 bases). Trimming stripped 7 bases from V and 4 bases from J, with 17 bases between. The CDR3 has 14 amino acids. The V gene's germline CDR1 is SQVTM and CDR2 ANQGSEA. The CDR3 DNA is TGCAGCGCGGGCCCAGCGGACCATTACAATGAGCAGTTCTTC. Translation gives CSAGPADHYNEQFF.

In its sample, this clonotype was seen a few times. The chain uses TRBV28 and TRBJ2-1; 8 bases match TRBD2. Trimming at V came to 3 bases and at J to 3 bases, leaving 4 bases not matched to a gene. Germline lookup yields CDR1 MDHEN and CDR2 SYDVKM. The CDR3 spans 15 residues. DNA for the CDR3: TGTGCCAGCAGTTTTGTTCTAGCGGGCTACAATGAGCAGTTCTTC. Encoded protein: CASSFVLAGYNEQFF.

This clonotype was detected a few times. This sequence joins TRBV4-2 and TRBJ1-4; 11 bases are a match to TRBD1. This CDR3 comprises 16 residues. The V gene's germline CDR1 is LGHNA and CDR2 YNFKEQ. The V segment lost 2 bases and the J segment 7 bases; nucleotides outside the gene matches: 6. CDR3 in amino acids: CASSQRPGQGGEKLFF. Written as DNA, the CDR3 is TGTGCCAGCAGCCAACGCCCGGGACAGGGGGGTGAAAAACTGTTTTTT.

In this sample, this clonotype turned up a few times. The rearrangement uses TRBV7-2 and TRBJ2-2; possibly TRBD2 for D (6 bases). V gave up 4 bases and J gave up 8 bases, with 14 bases separating them. The CDR3 sequence is 14 residues long. Germline V gives CDR1 SGHTA, CDR2 FQGNSA. CDR3 loop: CASSSGRGEGELFF. The CDR3 DNA sequence: TGTGCCAGCAGCTCTGGGCGGGGCGAGGGGGAGCTGTTTTTT.